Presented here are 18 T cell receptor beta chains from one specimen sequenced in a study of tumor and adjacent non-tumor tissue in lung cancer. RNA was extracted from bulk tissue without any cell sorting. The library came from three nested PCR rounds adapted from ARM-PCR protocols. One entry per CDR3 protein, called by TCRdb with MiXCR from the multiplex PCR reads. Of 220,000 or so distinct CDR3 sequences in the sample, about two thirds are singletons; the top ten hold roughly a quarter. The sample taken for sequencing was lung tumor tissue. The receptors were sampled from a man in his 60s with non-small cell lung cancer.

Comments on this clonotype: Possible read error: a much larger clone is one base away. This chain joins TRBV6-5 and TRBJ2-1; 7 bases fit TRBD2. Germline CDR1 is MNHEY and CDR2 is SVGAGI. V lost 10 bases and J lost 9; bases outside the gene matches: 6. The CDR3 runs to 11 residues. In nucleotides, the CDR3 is TGTGCCAACACCTGGGGGGGTGAGCAGTTCTTC. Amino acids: CANTWGGEQFF.

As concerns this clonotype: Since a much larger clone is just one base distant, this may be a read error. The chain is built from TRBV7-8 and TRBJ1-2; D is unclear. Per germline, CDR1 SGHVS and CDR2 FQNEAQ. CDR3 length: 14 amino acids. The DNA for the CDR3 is TGTGCCAGAAGCTTAAGATTCAAGGACGGTGGCTACACCTTC. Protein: CARSLRFKDGGYTF.

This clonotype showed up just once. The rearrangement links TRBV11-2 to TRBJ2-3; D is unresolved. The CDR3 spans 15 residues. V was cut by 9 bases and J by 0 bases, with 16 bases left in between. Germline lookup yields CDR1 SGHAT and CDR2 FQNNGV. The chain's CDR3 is CASSLIIASTDTQYF. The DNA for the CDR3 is TGTGCCAGTAGTTTAATCATAGCTAGCACAGATACGCAGTATTTT.

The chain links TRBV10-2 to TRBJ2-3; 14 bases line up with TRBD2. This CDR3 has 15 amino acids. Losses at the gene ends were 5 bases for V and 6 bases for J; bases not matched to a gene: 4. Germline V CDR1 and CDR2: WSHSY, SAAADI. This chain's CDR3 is CASSFGLAGGDTQYF. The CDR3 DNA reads TGCGCCAGCAGTTTTGGACTAGCGGGAGGTGATACGCAGTATTTT.

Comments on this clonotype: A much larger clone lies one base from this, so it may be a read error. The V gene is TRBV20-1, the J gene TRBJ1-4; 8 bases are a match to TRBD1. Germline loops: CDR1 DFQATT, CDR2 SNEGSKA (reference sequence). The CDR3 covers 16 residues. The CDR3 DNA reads TGCTGTGCCGCTCAGCCGGGCAGGGGGCTTAAAGAAAAACTGTTTTTT. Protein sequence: CCAAQPGRGLKEKLFF.

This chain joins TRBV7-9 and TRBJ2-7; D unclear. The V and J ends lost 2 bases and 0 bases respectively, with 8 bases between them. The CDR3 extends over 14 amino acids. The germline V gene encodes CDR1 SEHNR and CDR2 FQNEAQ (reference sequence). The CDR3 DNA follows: TGTGCCAGCAGCTTAAATGTCCACTCCTACGAGCAGTACTTC. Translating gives CASSLNVHSYEQYF.

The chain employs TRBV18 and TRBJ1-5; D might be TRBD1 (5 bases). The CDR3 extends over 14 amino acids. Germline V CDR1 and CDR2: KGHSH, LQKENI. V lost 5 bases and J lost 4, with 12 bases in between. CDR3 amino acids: CASSSRQGNQPQHF. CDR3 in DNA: TGTGCCAGCTCATCTAGGCAGGGAAATCAGCCCCAGCATTTT.

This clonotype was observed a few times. The CDR3 spells CASSLQRKQFF. The CDR3, as DNA: TGTGCCAGCAGCCTCCAAAGAAAGCAGTTCTTC. This rearrangement joins TRBV28 to TRBJ2-1, with D uncertain. Trimming pared 6 bases from V and 11 bases from J, leaving 11 bases between. CDR3 size: 11 residues. Germline values: CDR1 MDHEN, CDR2 SYDVKM.

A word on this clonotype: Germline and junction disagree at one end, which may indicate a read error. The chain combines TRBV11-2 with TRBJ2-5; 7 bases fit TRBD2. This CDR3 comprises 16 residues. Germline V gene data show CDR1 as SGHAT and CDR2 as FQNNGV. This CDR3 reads CASSLDSAGGTETQNF. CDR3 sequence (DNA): TGTGCCAGCAGCTTAGATAGCGCCGGGGGGACTGAGACCCAGAACTTC.

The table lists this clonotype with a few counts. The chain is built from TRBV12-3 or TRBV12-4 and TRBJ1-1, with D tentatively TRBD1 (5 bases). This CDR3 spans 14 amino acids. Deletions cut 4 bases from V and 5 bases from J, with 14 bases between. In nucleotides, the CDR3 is TGTGCCAGCAGTTGGCAGGGCTTGCGAACTGAAGCTTTCTTT. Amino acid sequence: CASSWQGLRTEAFF.

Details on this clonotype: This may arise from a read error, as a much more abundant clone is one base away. The CDR3 here is CASSPNWSGDGEQFF. The CDR3 region has the DNA TGTGCCAGCAGCCCAAATTGGTCGGGAGACGGTGAGCAGTTCTTC. V is TRBV11-3 and J is TRBJ2-1; tentatively, D is TRBD2 (6 bases). The CDR3 is 15 amino acids. The germline CDR1 and CDR2 sequences are SGHNT and YENEEA. V shed 5 bases and J shed 9 bases, with 20 bases lying between them. Using reference TRBV11-3 and TRBJ2-1 for the parts outside the CDR3, the full variable domain is EAGVVQSPRYKIIEKKQPVAFWCNPISGHNTLYWYLQNLGQGPELLIRYENEEAVDDSQLPKDRFSAERLKGVDSTLKIQPAELGDSAVYLCASSPNWSGDGEQFFGPGTRLTVL.

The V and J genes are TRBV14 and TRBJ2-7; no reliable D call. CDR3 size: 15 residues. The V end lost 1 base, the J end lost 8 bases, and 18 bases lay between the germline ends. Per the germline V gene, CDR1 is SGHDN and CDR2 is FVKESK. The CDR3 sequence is CASSQAVNTTYKQYF. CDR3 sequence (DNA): TGTGCCAGCAGCCAAGCGGTTAACACTACATACAAGCAGTACTTC.

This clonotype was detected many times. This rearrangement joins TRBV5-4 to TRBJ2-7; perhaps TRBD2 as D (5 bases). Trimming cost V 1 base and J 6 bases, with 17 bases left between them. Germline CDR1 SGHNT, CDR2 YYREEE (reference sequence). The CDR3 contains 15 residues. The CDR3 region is CASSLSLGVVGEQYF. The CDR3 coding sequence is TGTGCCAGCAGCTTGTCCCTGGGAGTGGTAGGCGAGCAGTACTTC.

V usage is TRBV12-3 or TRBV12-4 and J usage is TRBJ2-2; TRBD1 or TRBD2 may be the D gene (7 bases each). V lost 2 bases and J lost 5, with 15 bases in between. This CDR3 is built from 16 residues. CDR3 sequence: CASSLRRGRETGELFF. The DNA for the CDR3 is TGTGCCAGCAGTTTACGCAGGGGGAGGGAGACCGGGGAGCTGTTTTTT.

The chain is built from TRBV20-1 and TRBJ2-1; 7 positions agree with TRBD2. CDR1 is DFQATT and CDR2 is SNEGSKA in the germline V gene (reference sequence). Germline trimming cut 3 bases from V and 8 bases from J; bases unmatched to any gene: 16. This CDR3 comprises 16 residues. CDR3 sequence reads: CSASPLGGSSGDEQFF. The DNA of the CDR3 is TGCAGTGCTAGCCCCCTGGGGGGGAGCTCGGGGGATGAGCAGTTCTTC.

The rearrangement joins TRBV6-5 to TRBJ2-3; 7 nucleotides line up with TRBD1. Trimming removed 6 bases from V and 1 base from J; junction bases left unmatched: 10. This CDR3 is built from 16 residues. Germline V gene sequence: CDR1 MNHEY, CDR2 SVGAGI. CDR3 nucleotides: TGTGCCAGCAGCGTCAGACGAGGGACAGGCACAGATACGCAGTATTTT. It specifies CASSVRRGTGTDTQYF.

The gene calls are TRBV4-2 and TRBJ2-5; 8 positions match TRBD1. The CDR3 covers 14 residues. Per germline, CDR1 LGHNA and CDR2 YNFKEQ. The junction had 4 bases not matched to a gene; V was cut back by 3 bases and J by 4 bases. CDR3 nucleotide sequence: TGTGCCAGCAGCCAGACAGGGGCTCGAGAGACCCAGTACTTC. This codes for CASSQTGARETQYF.

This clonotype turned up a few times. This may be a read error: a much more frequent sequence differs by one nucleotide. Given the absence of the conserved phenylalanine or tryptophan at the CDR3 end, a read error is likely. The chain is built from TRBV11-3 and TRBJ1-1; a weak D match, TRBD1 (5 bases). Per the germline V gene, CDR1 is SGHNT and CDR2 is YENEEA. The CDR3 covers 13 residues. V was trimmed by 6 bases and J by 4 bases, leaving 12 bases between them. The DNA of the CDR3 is TGTGCCAGCAGTCGCCCAGGGATCACTGAAGCTTTCCTT. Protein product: CASSRPGITEAFL.